Included here is one TCR beta chain sequence, with context. These data originate in a study of T-cell reconstitution after alpha-beta-depleted transplantation in children. TCRbeta library preparation incorporated unique molecular identifiers. Using its own MiXCR run on the PCR reads, TCRdb lists one record per CDR3 protein. Counted here are around 530,000 distinct CDR3 sequences, approximately 30% occurring once; the ten biggest clones make up around 2.3%. CDR1 and CDR2 from the germline V gene are SQVTM and ANQGSEA. The CDR3 runs to 14 residues. V shed 0 bases and J shed 6 bases, with 14 bases lying between them.

The sequence derives from a human donor who donated a stem cell graft to a child with aplastic anemia. The material sequenced was PBMCs from the stem cell graft donor, taken from the stem cell graft. V usage is TRBV29-1 and J usage is TRBJ1-1; no firm D call. CDR3 loop: CSVEEPFNDAEAFF. For the CDR3, the DNA is TGCAGCGTTGAAGAGCCCTTCAACGACGCTGAAGCTTTCTTT. The full variable domain, with the rest looked up from reference TRBV29-1 and TRBJ1-1, is SAVISQKPSRDICQRGTSLTIQCQVDSQVTMMFWYRQQPGQSLTLIATANQGSEATYESGFVIDKFPISRPNLTFSTLTVSNMSPEDSSIYLCSVEEPFNDAEAFFGQGTRLTVV.